The present TCR beta chain was sequenced within a study of T cell repertoires in cytomegalovirus infection. Study-wide context: Public signatures in TCR beta pointed to CMV infection and matching HLA type.

V dropped 6 bases and J dropped 4 bases, with 16 bases sitting between them. The CDR3 has 16 amino acids. Germline CDR1 reads SGHAT; CDR2 reads FQNNGV. TCRdb re-called the reads with MiXCR, one entry per CDR3 protein. There are about 140,000 distinct CDR3 sequences in the sample; roughly 6% occur only once, and approximately 19% lies in the top ten. Study-level findings and limits: Based on cumulative public TCR beta family frequency, carriers of CMV plus the relevant HLA were identified.

This clonotype was observed many times. Its specificity is unknown. The receptor's source is a human donor in good health (CMV status not recorded). Some clones in this sample may be carry-over from other donors' samples. This chain connects TRBV11-2 to TRBJ2-6; D unresolved. The specimen was PBMCs. The CDR3 loop is CASSYSRLRGANVLTF. The CDR3 DNA follows: TGTGCCAGCAGTTACTCTAGGCTTCGCGGGGCCAACGTCCTGACTTTC.